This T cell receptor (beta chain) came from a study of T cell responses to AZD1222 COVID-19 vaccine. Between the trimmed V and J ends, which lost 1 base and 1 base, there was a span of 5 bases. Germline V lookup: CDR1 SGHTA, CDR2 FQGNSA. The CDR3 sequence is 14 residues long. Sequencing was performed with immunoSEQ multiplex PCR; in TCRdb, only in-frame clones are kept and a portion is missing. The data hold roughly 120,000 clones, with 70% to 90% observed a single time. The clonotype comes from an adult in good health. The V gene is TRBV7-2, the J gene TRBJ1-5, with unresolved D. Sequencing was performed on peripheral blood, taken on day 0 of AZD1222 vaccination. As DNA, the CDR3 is TGTGCCAGCAGCTTAGATCGGAGCAATCAGCCCCAGCATTTT. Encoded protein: CASSLDRSNQPQHF. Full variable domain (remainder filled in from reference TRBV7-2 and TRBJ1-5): GAGVSQSPSNKVTEKGKDVELRCDPISGHTALYWYRQSLGQGLEFLIYFQGNSAPDKSGLPSDRFSAERTGGSVSTLTIQRTQQEDSAVYLCASSLDRSNQPQHFGDGTRLSIL.